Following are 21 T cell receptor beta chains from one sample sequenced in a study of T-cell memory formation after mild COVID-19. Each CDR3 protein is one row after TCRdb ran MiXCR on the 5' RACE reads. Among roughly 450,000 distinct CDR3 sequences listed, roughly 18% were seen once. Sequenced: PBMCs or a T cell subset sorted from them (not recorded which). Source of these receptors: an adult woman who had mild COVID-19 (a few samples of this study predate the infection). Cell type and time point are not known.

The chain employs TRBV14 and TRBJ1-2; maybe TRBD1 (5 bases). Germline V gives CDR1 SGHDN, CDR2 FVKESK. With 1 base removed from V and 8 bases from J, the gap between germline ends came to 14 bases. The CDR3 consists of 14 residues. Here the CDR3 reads CASSQAHRSQGYTF. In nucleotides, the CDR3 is TGTGCCAGCAGCCAAGCGCACAGGAGCCAGGGCTACACCTTC.

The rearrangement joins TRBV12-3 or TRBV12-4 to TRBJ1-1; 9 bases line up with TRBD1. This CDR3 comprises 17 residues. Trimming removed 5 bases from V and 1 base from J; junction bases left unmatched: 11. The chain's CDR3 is CASSPRTGDWANTEAFF. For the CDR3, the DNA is TGTGCCAGCAGTCCTCGGACAGGGGATTGGGCGAACACTGAAGCTTTCTTT.

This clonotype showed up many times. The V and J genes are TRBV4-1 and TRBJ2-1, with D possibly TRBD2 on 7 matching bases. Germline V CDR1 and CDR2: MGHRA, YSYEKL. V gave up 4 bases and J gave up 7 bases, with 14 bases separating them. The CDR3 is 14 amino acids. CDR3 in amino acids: CASSRGGRMNEQFF. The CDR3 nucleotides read TGCGCCAGCAGCCGGGGGGGGCGGATGAATGAGCAGTTCTTC.

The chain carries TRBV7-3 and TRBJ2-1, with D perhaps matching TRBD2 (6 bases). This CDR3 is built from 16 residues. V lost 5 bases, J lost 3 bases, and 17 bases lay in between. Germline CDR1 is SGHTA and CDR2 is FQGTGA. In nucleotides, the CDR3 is TGTGCCAGCAGCCGAGACGGGAGATCTCTCTACAATGAGCAGTTCTTC. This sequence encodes CASSRDGRSLYNEQFF.

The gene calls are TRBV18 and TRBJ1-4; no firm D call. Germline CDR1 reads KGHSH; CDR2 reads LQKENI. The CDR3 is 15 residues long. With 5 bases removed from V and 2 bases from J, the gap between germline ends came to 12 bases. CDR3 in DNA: TGTGCCAGCTCATTCTCTCCACCGACTAATGAAAAACTGTTTTTT. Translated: CASSFSPPTNEKLFF.

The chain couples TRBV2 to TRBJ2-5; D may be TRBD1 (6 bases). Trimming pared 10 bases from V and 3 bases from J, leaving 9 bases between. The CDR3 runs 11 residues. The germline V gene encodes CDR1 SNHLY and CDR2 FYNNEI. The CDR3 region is CATAGEETQYF. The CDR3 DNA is TGTGCCACGGCAGGGGAAGAGACCCAGTACTTC.

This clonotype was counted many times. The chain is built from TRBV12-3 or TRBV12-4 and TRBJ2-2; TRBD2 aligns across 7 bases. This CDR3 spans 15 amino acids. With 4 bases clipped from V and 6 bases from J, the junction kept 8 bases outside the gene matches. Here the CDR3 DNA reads TGTGCCAGCAGTTCCAGTGGGAGGGCCCCCGGGGAGCTGTTTTTT. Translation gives CASSSSGRAPGELFF.

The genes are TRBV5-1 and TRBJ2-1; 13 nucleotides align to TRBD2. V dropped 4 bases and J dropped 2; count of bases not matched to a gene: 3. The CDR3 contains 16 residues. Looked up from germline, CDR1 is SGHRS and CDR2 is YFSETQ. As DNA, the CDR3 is TGCGCCAGCAGCAGGGGACTAGCGGGGCCCTACAATGAGCAGTTCTTC. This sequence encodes CASSRGLAGPYNEQFF.

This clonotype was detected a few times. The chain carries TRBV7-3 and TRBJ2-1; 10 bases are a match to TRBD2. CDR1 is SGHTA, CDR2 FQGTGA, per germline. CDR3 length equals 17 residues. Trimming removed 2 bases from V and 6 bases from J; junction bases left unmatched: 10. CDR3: CASSLGLRLAGVNEQFF. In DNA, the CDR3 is TGTGCCAGCAGCTTAGGGCTGCGGCTAGCGGGAGTCAATGAGCAGTTCTTC. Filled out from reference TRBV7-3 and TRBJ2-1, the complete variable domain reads GAGVSQTPSNKVTEKGKYVELRCDPISGHTALYWYRQSLGQGPEFLIYFQGTGAADDSGLPNDRFFAVRPEGSVSTLKIQRTERGDSAVYLCASSLGLRLAGVNEQFFGPGTRLTVL.

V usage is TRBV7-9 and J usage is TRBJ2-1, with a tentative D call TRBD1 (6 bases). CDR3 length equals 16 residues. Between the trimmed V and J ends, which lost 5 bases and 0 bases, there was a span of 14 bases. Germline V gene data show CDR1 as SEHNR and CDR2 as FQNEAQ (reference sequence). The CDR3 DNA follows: TGTGCCAGCAGCCCAGGGGTAGATGGCTCCTACAATGAGCAGTTCTTC. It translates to CASSPGVDGSYNEQFF.

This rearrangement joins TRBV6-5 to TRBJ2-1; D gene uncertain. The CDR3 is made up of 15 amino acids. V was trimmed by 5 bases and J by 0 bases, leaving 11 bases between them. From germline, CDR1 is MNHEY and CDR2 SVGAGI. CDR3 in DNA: TGTGCCAGCAGTCACACACTCTCCTCCTACAATGAGCAGTTCTTC. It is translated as CASSHTLSSYNEQFF.

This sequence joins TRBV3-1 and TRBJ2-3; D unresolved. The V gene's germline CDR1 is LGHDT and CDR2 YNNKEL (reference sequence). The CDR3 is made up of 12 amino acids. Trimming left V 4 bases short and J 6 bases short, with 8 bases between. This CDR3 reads CASSPSMDTQYF. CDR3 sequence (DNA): TGTGCCAGCAGCCCGAGTATGGATACGCAGTATTTT.

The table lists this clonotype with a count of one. This CDR3 reads CASSLGAIQNTEAFF. DNA of the CDR3: TGTGCCAGCAGTTTAGGGGCCATTCAGAACACTGAAGCTTTCTTT. This chain uses TRBV12-3 or TRBV12-4 with TRBJ1-1; no definite D call. The CDR3 is made up of 15 amino acids. The V and J ends lost 1 base and 1 base respectively, with 10 bases between them.

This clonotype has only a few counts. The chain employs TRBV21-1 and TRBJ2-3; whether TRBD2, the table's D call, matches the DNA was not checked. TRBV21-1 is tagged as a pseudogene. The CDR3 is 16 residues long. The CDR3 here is CASSKAAGTWTDTQYF. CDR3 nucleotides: TGTGCCAGCAGCAAAGCGGCGGGGACTTGGACAGATACGCAGTATTTT.

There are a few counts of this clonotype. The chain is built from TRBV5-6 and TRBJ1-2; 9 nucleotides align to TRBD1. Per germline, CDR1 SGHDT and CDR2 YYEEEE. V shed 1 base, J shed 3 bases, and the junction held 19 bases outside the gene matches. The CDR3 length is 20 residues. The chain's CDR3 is CASSLRLVTVLGQGHYGYTF. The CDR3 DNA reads TGTGCCAGCAGCTTGAGGCTCGTAACGGTTTTAGGACAGGGGCACTATGGCTACACCTTC.

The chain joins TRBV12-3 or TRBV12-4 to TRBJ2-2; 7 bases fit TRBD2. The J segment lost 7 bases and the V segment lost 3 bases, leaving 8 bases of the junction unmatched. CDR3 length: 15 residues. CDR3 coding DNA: TGTGCCAGCAGTTTTCATTTGCGGGGGAGCGGGGAGCTGTTTTTT. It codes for CASSFHLRGSGELFF.

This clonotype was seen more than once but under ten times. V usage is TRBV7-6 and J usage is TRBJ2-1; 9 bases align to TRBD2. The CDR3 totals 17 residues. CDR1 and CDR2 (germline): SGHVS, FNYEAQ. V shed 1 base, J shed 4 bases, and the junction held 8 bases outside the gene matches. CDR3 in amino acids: CASSLVPGLAIYNEQFF. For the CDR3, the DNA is TGTGCCAGCAGCTTAGTGCCCGGACTAGCGATATACAATGAGCAGTTCTTC.

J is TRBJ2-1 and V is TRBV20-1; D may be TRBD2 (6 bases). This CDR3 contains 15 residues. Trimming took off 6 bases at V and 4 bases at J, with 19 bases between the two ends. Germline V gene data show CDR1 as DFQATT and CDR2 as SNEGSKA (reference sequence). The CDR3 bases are TGCAGTGCCCCCAGGCCGATGGGACTTTACAATGAGCAGTTCTTC. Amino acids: CSAPRPMGLYNEQFF.

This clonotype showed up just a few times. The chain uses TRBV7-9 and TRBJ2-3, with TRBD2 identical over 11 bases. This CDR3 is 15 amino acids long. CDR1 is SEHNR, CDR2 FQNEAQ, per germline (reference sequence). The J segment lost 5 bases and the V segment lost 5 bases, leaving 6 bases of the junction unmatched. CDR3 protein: CASSPTSGIRDTQYF. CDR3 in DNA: TGTGCCAGCAGCCCGACTAGCGGGATTCGAGATACGCAGTATTTT.

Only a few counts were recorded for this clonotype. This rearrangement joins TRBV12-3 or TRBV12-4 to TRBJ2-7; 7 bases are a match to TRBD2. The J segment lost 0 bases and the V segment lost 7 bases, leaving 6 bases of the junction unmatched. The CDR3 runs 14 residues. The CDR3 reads CASTQAGSSYEQYF. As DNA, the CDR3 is TGTGCCAGCACCCAAGCGGGATCCTCCTACGAGCAGTACTTC.

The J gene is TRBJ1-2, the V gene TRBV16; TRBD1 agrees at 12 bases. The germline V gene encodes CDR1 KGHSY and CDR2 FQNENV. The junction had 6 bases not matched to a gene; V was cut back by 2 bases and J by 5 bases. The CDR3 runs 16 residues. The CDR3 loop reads CASSQRGTGGYYGYTF. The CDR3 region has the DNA TGTGCCAGCAGCCAAAGAGGGACAGGGGGCTATTATGGCTACACCTTC.